The rows below give T cell receptor beta chains drawn from one sample of a study of T cells in Graves' hyperthyroidism and ophthalmopathy. TCRdb re-called the multiplex PCR reads through MiXCR, storing one row per CDR3 protein. The table has hundreds of thousands of distinct CDR3 sequences, 15% to 20% seen once. The sequenced material came from blood. These receptors all stem from a woman younger than 35 with Graves' ophthalmopathy. The CDR3 runs from the conserved cysteine through the conserved F or W. The order of the fields is D gene, clone size, V gene, J gene, CDR3 protein, CDR3 DNA. D genes are given only for firm matches. Size is stated for part of the rows, as once, few or many counts, or as a class when the clone is expanded.

D gene: NA
clone size: many
V gene: TRBV20-1
J gene: TRBJ2-3
CDR3 protein: CSARVGVSTDTQYF
CDR3 DNA: TGCAGTGCTAGAGTTGGCGTGAGCACAGATACGCAGTATTTT

D gene: NA
clone size: many
V gene: TRBV29-1
J gene: TRBJ2-1
CDR3 protein: CSVRGGSYNEQFF
CDR3 DNA: TGCAGCGTTAGGGGAGGCTCCTACAATGAGCAGTTCTTC

D gene: NA
clone size: NA
V gene: TRBV19
J gene: TRBJ2-3
CDR3 protein: CATKPTGPTDTQYF
CDR3 DNA: TGTGCCACCAAACCCACGGGGCCCACAGATACGCAGTATTTT

D gene: TRBD1
clone size: many
V gene: TRBV28
J gene: TRBJ1-1
CDR3 protein: CASRGQASMNTEAFF
CDR3 DNA: TGTGCCAGCAGGGGACAGGCGTCCATGAACACTGAAGCTTTCTTT

D gene: TRBD2
clone size: many
V gene: TRBV7-2
J gene: TRBJ2-1
CDR3 protein: CASSSTPSGIYEQFF
CDR3 DNA: TGTGCCAGCAGCTCAACCCCTAGCGGGATATATGAGCAGTTCTTC

D gene: NA
clone size: NA
V gene: TRBV6-1
J gene: TRBJ1-4
CDR3 protein: CASMAGFATNEKLFF
CDR3 DNA: TGTGCCAGCATGGCAGGATTTGCAACTAATGAAAAACTGTTTTTT

D gene: NA
clone size: NA
V gene: TRBV5-1
J gene: TRBJ2-5
CDR3 protein: CASSLWQETQYF
CDR3 DNA: TGCGCCAGCAGCTTGTGGCAAGAGACCCAGTACTTC

D gene: NA
clone size: many
V gene: TRBV5-1
J gene: TRBJ1-1
CDR3 protein: CASSFTVNTEAFF
CDR3 DNA: TGCGCCAGCAGCTTTACGGTGAACACTGAAGCTTTCTTT

D gene: NA
clone size: many
V gene: TRBV5-1
J gene: TRBJ2-2
CDR3 protein: CASRGTAANTGELFF
CDR3 DNA: TGCGCCAGCAGAGGGACCGCGGCGAACACCGGGGAGCTGTTTTTT

D gene: NA
clone size: few
V gene: TRBV20-1
J gene: TRBJ2-3
CDR3 protein: CSATGAGDTQYF
CDR3 DNA: TGCAGTGCTACCGGGGCGGGGGATACGCAGTATTTT

D gene: NA
clone size: many
V gene: TRBV12-3/TRBV12-4
J gene: TRBJ1-1
CDR3 protein: CASSWQGFMNTEAFF
CDR3 DNA: TGTGCCAGCAGTTGGCAGGGGTTCATGAACACTGAAGCTTTCTTT

D gene: NA
clone size: NA
V gene: TRBV12-3/TRBV12-4
J gene: TRBJ1-1
CDR3 protein: CASSFTGSNTEAFF
CDR3 DNA: TGTGCCAGCTCCTTTACCGGGTCGAACACTGAAGCTTTCTTT

D gene: TRBD2
clone size: NA
V gene: TRBV12-3/TRBV12-4
J gene: TRBJ2-1
CDR3 protein: CASSLRESGYNEQFF
CDR3 DNA: TGTGCCAGCAGTTTGCGGGAGTCCGGATACAATGAGCAGTTCTTC

D gene: NA
clone size: NA
V gene: TRBV4-2
J gene: TRBJ1-3
CDR3 protein: CAAIPGLSGNTIYF
CDR3 DNA: TGTGCCGCTATACCGGGACTCTCTGGAAACACCATATATTTT

D gene: NA
clone size: many
V gene: TRBV11-2
J gene: TRBJ2-6
CDR3 protein: CASSLVGRGANVLTF
CDR3 DNA: TGTGCCAGCAGCTTAGTGGGGAGGGGGGCCAACGTCCTGACTTTC

D gene: TRBD1
clone size: NA
V gene: TRBV11-1
J gene: TRBJ1-2
CDR3 protein: CASSFKGAGGYTF
CDR3 DNA: TGTGCCAGCAGCTTTAAGGGGGCCGGTGGCTACACCTTC

D gene: TRBD2
clone size: many
V gene: TRBV28
J gene: TRBJ2-7
CDR3 protein: CASSHARTSGFYEQYF
CDR3 DNA: TGTGCCAGCAGTCACGCCCGGACTAGCGGGTTTTACGAGCAGTACTTC

D gene: TRBD2
clone size: many
V gene: TRBV6-1
J gene: TRBJ2-5
CDR3 protein: CASSDDSGGAGTQYF
CDR3 DNA: TGTGCCAGCAGTGACGATAGCGGGGGGGCTGGGACCCAGTACTTC

D gene: TRBD1
clone size: few
V gene: TRBV6-1
J gene: TRBJ1-5
CDR3 protein: CASRPSGTGTNQPQHF
CDR3 DNA: TGTGCCAGCAGGCCCTCCGGGACAGGGACCAATCAGCCCCAGCATTTT

D gene: TRBD1
clone size: many
V gene: TRBV28
J gene: TRBJ1-1
CDR3 protein: CASSRDSEAFF
CDR3 DNA: TGTGCCAGCAGCAGGGACAGCGAAGCTTTCTTT

D gene: NA
clone size: NA
V gene: TRBV30
J gene: TRBJ1-3
CDR3 protein: CAWITDSGNTIYF
CDR3 DNA: TGTGCCTGGATAACCGATTCTGGAAACACCATATATTTT

D gene: NA
clone size: many
V gene: TRBV6-1
J gene: TRBJ1-1
CDR3 protein: CASRPARGRRGNTEAFF
CDR3 DNA: TGTGCCAGCAGACCCGCCCGCGGACGGAGGGGGAACACTGAAGCTTTCTTT

D gene: TRBD2
clone size: NA
V gene: TRBV7-8
J gene: TRBJ2-7
CDR3 protein: CASSFTSGGRDEQYF
CDR3 DNA: TGTGCCAGCAGCTTTACTAGCGGGGGGCGAGACGAGCAGTACTTC

D gene: TRBD1
clone size: few
V gene: TRBV24-1
J gene: TRBJ2-3
CDR3 protein: CATSDLGGTGRATDTQYF
CDR3 DNA: TGTGCCACCAGTGATTTGGGGGGGACAGGTAGAGCCACAGATACGCAGTATTTT

D gene: NA
clone size: NA
V gene: TRBV19
J gene: TRBJ1-1
CDR3 protein: CASNIQGRWDTEAFF
CDR3 DNA: TGTGCCAGTAATATTCAGGGGAGATGGGACACTGAAGCTTTCTTT

D gene: TRBD2
clone size: few
V gene: TRBV19
J gene: TRBJ2-1
CDR3 protein: CASSSLRAGGQEQFF
CDR3 DNA: TGTGCCAGTAGTTCCCTACGTGCGGGGGGGCAGGAGCAGTTCTTC

D gene: NA
clone size: NA
V gene: TRBV5-6
J gene: TRBJ1-4
CDR3 protein: CASSLARGEPTNEKLFF
CDR3 DNA: TGTGCCAGCAGCTTGGCCAGGGGAGAGCCAACTAATGAAAAACTGTTTTTT

D gene: NA
clone size: many
V gene: TRBV12-5
J gene: TRBJ2-1
CDR3 protein: CASGLGGRDEQFF
CDR3 DNA: TGTGCTAGTGGTCTGGGGGGCAGGGATGAGCAGTTCTTC

D gene: TRBD2
clone size: NA
V gene: TRBV19
J gene: TRBJ2-2
CDR3 protein: CATQEIAGDTGELFF
CDR3 DNA: TGTGCCACCCAAGAGATAGCGGGAGACACCGGGGAGCTGTTTTTT

D gene: NA
clone size: NA
V gene: TRBV30
J gene: TRBJ2-1
CDR3 protein: CAWRDYSAFTHNEQFF
CDR3 DNA: TGTGCCTGGAGGGATTACAGCGCTTTTACACACAATGAGCAGTTCTTC

D gene: TRBD1
clone size: many
V gene: TRBV30
J gene: TRBJ1-1
CDR3 protein: CAWSDYRGLSEAFF
CDR3 DNA: TGTGCCTGGAGTGACTACAGGGGGCTTTCTGAAGCTTTCTTT

D gene: NA
clone size: few
V gene: TRBV5-4
J gene: TRBJ1-3
CDR3 protein: CASSSWGAGNTIYF
CDR3 DNA: TGTGCCAGCTCCTCCTGGGGTGCGGGAAACACCATATATTTT

D gene: TRBD1
clone size: many
V gene: TRBV7-2
J gene: TRBJ1-1
CDR3 protein: CASSFQGAIATEAFF
CDR3 DNA: TGTGCCAGCAGCTTTCAGGGGGCGATTGCCACTGAAGCTTTCTTT

D gene: NA
clone size: NA
V gene: TRBV10-3
J gene: TRBJ2-7
CDR3 protein: CAISARLRGEAPYEQYF
CDR3 DNA: TGTGCCATCAGTGCTCGACTCAGGGGCGAGGCCCCCTACGAGCAGTACTTC

D gene: TRBD1
clone size: many
V gene: TRBV5-1
J gene: TRBJ1-1
CDR3 protein: CASSQPGQGDTEAFF
CDR3 DNA: TGCGCCAGCAGCCAACCGGGACAGGGAGACACTGAAGCTTTCTTT

D gene: NA
clone size: NA
V gene: TRBV30
J gene: TRBJ1-3
CDR3 protein: CAWSVRAGELSGNTIYF
CDR3 DNA: TGTGCCTGGAGTGTAAGGGCCGGGGAGTTGTCAGGAAACACCATATATTTT

D gene: NA
clone size: many
V gene: TRBV6-1
J gene: TRBJ1-1
CDR3 protein: CASSPLPGPTEAFF
CDR3 DNA: TGTGCCAGCAGCCCCCTTCCCGGACCCACTGAAGCTTTCTTT

D gene: TRBD2
clone size: NA
V gene: TRBV29-1
J gene: TRBJ2-3
CDR3 protein: CSTRSGLAGDTQYF
CDR3 DNA: TGCAGCACAAGATCGGGACTAGCGGGGGATACGCAGTATTTT

D gene: TRBD2
clone size: few
V gene: TRBV11-2
J gene: TRBJ2-1
CDR3 protein: CASSLRRAGGYNEQFF
CDR3 DNA: TGTGCCAGCAGCTTAAGGAGGGCGGGAGGTTACAATGAGCAGTTCTTC

D gene: NA
clone size: many
V gene: TRBV30
J gene: TRBJ2-1
CDR3 protein: CAWSENGNEQFF
CDR3 DNA: TGTGCCTGGAGTGAAAATGGGAATGAGCAGTTCTTC

D gene: NA
clone size: NA
V gene: TRBV7-9
J gene: TRBJ2-5
CDR3 protein: CASSSKGETQYF
CDR3 DNA: TGTGCCAGCAGCTCGAAGGGGGAGACCCAGTACTTC

D gene: NA
clone size: many
V gene: TRBV7-2
J gene: TRBJ1-4
CDR3 protein: CASSLAGPNEKLFF
CDR3 DNA: TGTGCCAGCAGCTTAGCGGGACCTAATGAAAAACTGTTTTTT

D gene: TRBD2
clone size: many
V gene: TRBV20-1
J gene: TRBJ2-1
CDR3 protein: CSARDLAGVNNEQFF
CDR3 DNA: TGCAGTGCTAGAGATCTAGCGGGAGTCAATAATGAGCAGTTCTTC

D gene: NA
clone size: NA
V gene: TRBV20-1
J gene: TRBJ1-1
CDR3 protein: CSARAPANTEAFF
CDR3 DNA: TGCAGTGCTAGAGCCCCGGCGAACACTGAAGCTTTCTTT

D gene: TRBD1
clone size: few
V gene: TRBV20-1
J gene: TRBJ2-7
CDR3 protein: CSTRDRDRYEQYF
CDR3 DNA: TGCAGTACTCGGGACAGGGACCGCTACGAGCAGTACTTC

D gene: TRBD1
clone size: few
V gene: TRBV11-2
J gene: TRBJ2-7
CDR3 protein: CASSAGTGGIYEQYF
CDR3 DNA: TGTGCCAGCAGCGCTGGGACAGGGGGAATCTACGAGCAGTACTTC